This T cell receptor (beta chain) was identified in a study of T cell responses to AZD1222 COVID-19 vaccine. Some clones are missing from TCRdb's copy, which holds only in-frame ones; the method was immunoSEQ multiplex PCR. The table shows 100,000 to 130,000 clones, with roughly 90% occurring only once. Germline V gives CDR1 LGHDT, CDR2 YNNKEL (reference sequence). The CDR3 is made up of 16 amino acids. J lost 6 bases, V lost 5 bases, and 13 bases had no gene match. This specimen was peripheral blood, taken on day 0 of AZD1222 vaccination. The J gene is TRBJ1-5, the V gene TRBV3-1 (or the pseudogene TRBV3-2), with 7 bases that match TRBD1. The TCR sequence derives from an adult in good health. The CDR3 spells CASSRGSTGTGQPQHF. CDR3 nucleotide sequence: TGTGCCAGCAGCAGGGGATCGACAGGGACGGGTCAGCCCCAGCATTTT.